This TCR beta chain was sequenced for a study of blood T cell repertoires in COVID-19. Study as a whole: Some COVID-19 samples were acute and others convalescent; all came from the United States, Italy and Spain. The cDNA or gDNA used as material had been derived from T cells, B-cell-depleted T cells, or PBMCs.

Authors' processing steps: Researchers report that nucleated cell counts were estimated from reference gene primer amplification. Method: immunoSEQ multiplex PCR; TCRdb's copy keeps in-frame clones and lacks some. V and J calls and clone size are given by that table; D and trimming were obtained from the DNA. Seen here are about 240,000 clones, around 86% observed once, and the top ten hold 10%. This CDR3 spans 14 amino acids. V dropped 7 bases and J dropped 7; count of bases not matched to a gene: 9. Per the germline V gene, CDR1 is SNHLY and CDR2 is FYNNEI. This chain links TRBV2 with TRBJ2-2, with TRBD2 matching 7 bases. Input material: peripheral blood. This clonotype originated in a woman between 50 and 59 years old with COVID-19, enrolled during active disease. DNA for the CDR3: TGTGCCAGCAAGAGCGGGGTCCAAGGCGGGGAGCTGTTTTTT. Its translation is CASKSGVQGGELFF.